This T cell receptor beta chain is drawn from a study of blood T cell repertoires in COVID-19. Patients from Seattle were sampled longitudinally, starting during active infection. The CDR3 is made up of 18 amino acids. Trimming removed 2 bases from V and 8 bases from J; junction bases left unmatched: 13. Looked up from germline, CDR1 is SGHVS and CDR2 is FQNEAQ. Assay: immunoSEQ multiplex PCR; the TCRdb copy retains only in-frame clones and omits some. The sample includes around 270,000 clones, approximately 92% of them seen just once. This receptor was obtained from a person in their late teens or twenties with COVID-19, enrolled during active disease. V gene TRBV7-8 combines with J gene TRBJ1-4; TRBD1 matches 11 bases. Material: peripheral blood. The CDR3 coding sequence is TGTGCCAGCAGCTTAAATTCCGGGACAGGGGGAGCTAGGGAAAAACTGTTTTTT. It yields the protein CASSLNSGTGGAREKLFF.